This T cell receptor (beta chain) was obtained from a study of blood T cells in healthy people across ages. Primed by a sample-barcoded 5' primer and a J-beta primer mix, a second PCR proceeded for 7 to 11 cycles. TCRdb redid the calling of the 5' RACE reads with MiXCR, one entry per CDR3 protein. The sample contains around 870,000 distinct CDR3 sequences, under 35% of which appear only once. This clonotype showed up many times. Germline V CDR1 and CDR2: MDHEN, SYDVKM. V was clipped by 9 bases and J by 0 bases, with 18 bases between them. CDR3 length: 16 residues. The sequencing sample was made of blood. The chain links TRBV28 to TRBJ2-1, with D possibly being TRBD1 (6 bases). The receptor comes from a woman older than 75 in good health. The CDR3 DNA follows: TGTGCCAGTCGGGAAGGGGGAAGCAGCTCCTACAATGAGCAGTTCTTC. Its protein product is CASREGGSSSYNEQFF.